Each of the 10 T cell receptor beta chains below was sequenced from the same sample in a study of blood T cell repertoires in COVID-19. Sequenced by immunoSEQ multiplex PCR; TCRdb stores in-frame clones only, minus some. Seen here are 200,000 to 250,000 clones, less than 90% observed once, and the top ten hold less than 20%. Material for sequencing was peripheral blood. All receptors come from a man in his thirties or forties with active or convalescent COVID-19.

CDR3 residues: CASSSPTRGTEAFF. The CDR3 region has the DNA TGTGCCAGCAGCTCCCCGACACGGGGCACTGAAGCTTTCTTT. The V gene is TRBV13, the J gene TRBJ1-1; D uncertain. Germline V gives CDR1 PRHDT, CDR2 FYEKMQ (reference sequence). The CDR3 extends over 14 amino acids. Trimming took 4 bases from V and 4 from J, leaving 13 bases between them.

The chain uses TRBV10-3 and TRBJ2-2, with D possibly being TRBD1 (6 bases). Deletions cut 5 bases from V and 2 bases from J, with 24 bases between. Germline CDR1 reads ENHRY; CDR2 reads SYGVKD. The CDR3 extends over 19 amino acids. The CDR3 bases are TGTGCCATCAGTCCTCAGACAGGACTTCAGCCCTTTAACACCGGGGAGCTGTTTTTT. Protein sequence: CAISPQTGLQPFNTGELFF.

This chain uses TRBV3-1 (or the pseudogene TRBV3-2) with TRBJ2-3; 8 bases are shared with TRBD2. The length of the CDR3 is 19 residues. Germline-derived CDR1 and CDR2 are LGHDT and YNNKEL (reference sequence). J was trimmed by 2 bases and V by 2 bases; bases with no gene match: 15. This CDR3 is CASSQWNSGERAPTDTQYF. CDR3 nucleotides: TGTGCCAGCAGCCAATGGAATAGCGGGGAGAGGGCCCCCACAGATACGCAGTATTTT.

The gene calls are TRBV9 and TRBJ2-5; TRBD2 agrees at 9 bases. Trimming cost V 7 bases and J 5 bases; bases outside gene matches: 15. Germline V CDR1 and CDR2: SGDLS, YYNGEE. CDR3 length: 16 amino acids. CDR3 DNA: TGTGCCAGCGCCGAAGGGGTAGCGGGAGTAAGGGAGACCCAGTACTTC. This codes for CASAEGVAGVRETQYF.

There are a few counts of this clone. The chain recombines TRBV28 with TRBJ1-1; D may be TRBD1 (5 bases). The CDR3 covers 13 residues. Trimming shortened V by 4 bases and J by 8 bases, and 14 bases separated the two germline ends. Per the germline V gene, CDR1 is MDHEN and CDR2 is SYDVKM. CDR3 sequence reads: CASSYDSPREAFF. CDR3 in DNA: TGTGCCAGCAGTTACGACAGCCCAAGAGAAGCTTTCTTT.

The count of this clone is one. V and J are TRBV27 and TRBJ1-2; 7 nucleotides align to TRBD1. Per the germline V gene, CDR1 is MNHEY and CDR2 is SMNVEV (reference sequence). J gave up 7 bases and V 0 bases, and 2 bases lay outside the gene matches. This CDR3 comprises 13 residues. The CDR3 DNA reads TGTGCCAGCAGTTTATCAGGGGGCAGTGGCTACACCTTC. As protein: CASSLSGGSGYTF.

This CDR3 reads CASSPGGAGEQYF. The CDR3 DNA reads TGTGCCAGCAGCCCCGGGGGGGCCGGCGAGCAGTACTTC. This chain connects TRBV12-3 or TRBV12-4 to TRBJ2-7; 8 bases map to TRBD2. With 6 bases clipped from V and 6 bases from J, the junction kept 7 bases outside the gene matches. The CDR3 is made up of 13 amino acids.

This clone was found once. The chain links TRBV10-3 to TRBJ2-7, with D perhaps TRBD2 (6 bases). The CDR3 runs 13 residues. Germline CDR1 is ENHRY and CDR2 is SYGVKD. V was pared by 3 bases and J by 4 bases, with 10 bases between. The CDR3 nucleotides are TGTGCCATCAGTGACCCGGGGAGGTACGAGCAGTACTTC. Translation gives CAISDPGRYEQYF.

The rearrangement joins TRBV6-5 to TRBJ1-2; D unclear. The CDR3 runs 12 residues. Trimming removed 6 bases from V and 2 bases from J, with 7 bases in between. Germline assignment: CDR1 MNHEY and CDR2 SVGAGI. The CDR3, as DNA: TGTGCCAGCAGGGAGGGAAACTATGGCTACACCTTC. Protein: CASREGNYGYTF.

V usage is TRBV27 and J usage is TRBJ1-5; D is undetermined. Germline CDR1 MNHEY, CDR2 SMNVEV (reference sequence). The V end lost 5 bases, the J end lost 4 bases, and 15 bases lay between the germline ends. CDR3 length: 15 amino acids. The DNA for the CDR3 is TGTGCCAGCAGTACGAGCGGACCGAGAAATCAGCCCCAGCATTTT. Protein product: CASSTSGPRNQPQHF.